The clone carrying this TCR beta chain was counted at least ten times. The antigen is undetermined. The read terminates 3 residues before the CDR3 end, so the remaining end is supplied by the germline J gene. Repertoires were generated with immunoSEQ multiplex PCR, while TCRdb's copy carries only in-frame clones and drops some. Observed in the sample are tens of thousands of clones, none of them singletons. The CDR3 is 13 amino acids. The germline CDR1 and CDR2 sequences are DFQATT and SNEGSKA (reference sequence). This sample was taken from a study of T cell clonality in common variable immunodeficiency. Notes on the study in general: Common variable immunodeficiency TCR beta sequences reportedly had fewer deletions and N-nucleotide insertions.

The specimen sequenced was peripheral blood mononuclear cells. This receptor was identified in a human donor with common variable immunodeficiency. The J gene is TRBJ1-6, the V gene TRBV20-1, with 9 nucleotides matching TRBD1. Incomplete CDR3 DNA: TGCAGTGCGACGGGACAGGGAACCTATCCC. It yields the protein CSATGQGTYP. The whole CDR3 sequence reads CSATGQGTYPLHF.